The following is a T cell receptor beta chain sequence with its context. The sample holds a few counts of this clonotype. Its recognized antigen is unknown. No per-base quality is available; no much larger clone lies one base away. These data originate in a study of response to subunit inactivated influenza vaccine (dated by TCRdb to the late 2010s). At the level of the whole study: Deep quantitative profiling of the T cell receptor repertoire was used in the study to follow responses to a trivalent subunit inactivated influenza vaccine. The full study reports these points: It was suggested by the authors that each seasonal influenza vaccination may recruit only a limited number of new T cells.

The library was made by RT-PCR. The run used an Illumina HiSeq 2500. TCRdb ran its own pipeline on the public reads, namely fastp trimming at Q25 and MiXCR clone calling, and kept in-frame beta chains. Rows are unified per CDR3 protein, each entry keeping the most common DNA and genes. Present in this sample are under 500,000 distinct CDR3 sequences, 10% to 11% of which were seen just once. Less than 15% of the sample is held by the ten biggest clonotypes. There are 16 amino acids in the CDR3, from cysteine to phenylalanine inclusive. Just the 48-base CDR3 DNA is kept, in frame starting at base 1. Relative to germline, V is 3 bases shorter and J is 3 bases shorter, with 15 bases between their ends. CDR1 and CDR2 were assigned from the germline V gene (reference sequence) as LNHDA and SQIVND. Taken with the paper, the label for time point translates to: 45 to 55 days after influenza vaccine administration.

This TCR derives from a man aged 45-65 years who received an inactivated influenza vaccine. Donor details come from another sample of the same person, matched by shared clones. This specimen was PBMCs from blood, taken roughly 6 weeks after vaccination. The rearrangement combines TRBV19 with TRBJ1-5; the D gene is not confidently resolved. The bases read TGTGCCAGTAGTATTGGATGGGTGGAGGCCAATCAGCCCCAGCATTTT. It encodes CASSIGWVEANQPQHF.